The sequence of this TCR beta chain was determined in a study of T-cell memory formation after mild COVID-19. Study-level results: CD8+ contracting clones occupied EMRA, while CD4+ ones occupied mainly CM and EM.

A single record per CDR3 protein comes from TCRdb applying MiXCR to the 5' RACE reads. The sample lists 240,000 or so distinct CDR3 sequences, over 8.5% seen once, with under 25% in the top ten. This clonotype showed up just a few times. Its antigen is not identified. This receptor was identified in a man younger than 35 who had mild COVID-19 (a few samples of this study predate the infection). Cell type and time point are not known. Sequences were obtained from PBMCs or a T cell subset sorted from them (not recorded which).

For the CDR3, the DNA is TGTGCCAGCAGCGTAGGCGGGGGGGGTAATTCACCCCTCCACTTT. Translated, it gives CASSVGGGGNSPLHF. This chain uses TRBV9 with TRBJ1-6, with D tentatively TRBD1 (5 bases). The V gene's germline CDR1 is SGDLS and CDR2 YYNGEE. The CDR3 is 15 residues long. With 0 bases removed from V and 6 bases from J, the gap between germline ends came to 10 bases.